The clone carrying this T cell receptor beta chain was counted a few times. Sequencing used immunoSEQ multiplex PCR; TCRdb keeps in-frame clones, though not all of them. Counted here are approximately 200,000 clones, 70% to 90% occurring once; the ten biggest clones make up about 4%. CDR3 length equals 18 residues. Trimming cost V 2 bases and J 0 bases, with 16 bases left between them. The germline gives CDR1 KGHSH, CDR2 LQKENI. This entry is derived from a study of blood T cell repertoires in COVID-19. Study overall: Sites in the United States, Italy and Spain provided acute and convalescent COVID-19 samples. The cDNA or gDNA used as material had been derived from T cells, B-cell-depleted T cells, or PBMCs.

In terms of age and location, participants ranged from roughly 18 to 95 years and lived in 24 US areas. Categorization into cohorts depended on clinical history that participants reported. The chain links TRBV18 to TRBJ1-4, with D hard to call. This sequence was found in a woman in her thirties who had been exposed to COVID-19. Sequenced material: PBMCs or T cells enriched from blood (not recorded which). As DNA, the CDR3 is TGTGCCAGCTCACCAAGGCCCGGGGTGGGAGCAACTAATGAAAAACTGTTTTTT. Translating it yields CASSPRPGVGATNEKLFF.